This T cell receptor beta chain is from a study of CD8+ T cells in alopecia areata. Turning to the study itself: Patients in the study were on tofacitinib for 6 to 18 months, then off it for 6 months.

This CDR3 is 16 amino acids long. V was clipped by 2 bases and J by 1 base; unmatched bases: 4. Germline CDR1 and CDR2: KGHSH and LQKENI. Study outcomes and limitations: Elevated clonality characterized lesional scalp relative to normal scalp, particularly in alopecia totalis/universalis. Normal skin's resident alphabeta T cells are also sequenced in scalp samples.

Extracted RNA was reverse transcribed, and the resulting cDNA served as sequencing template. This table comes from immunoSEQ multiplex PCR, and its TCRdb copy is limited to in-frame clones, with some not included. This sample carries more than 200,000 clones, roughly two thirds of them seen once, and the ten largest clones take 1.2%. On this clone: Antigen unknown.

The chain combines TRBV18 with TRBJ1-2; 10 bases line up with TRBD1. The input for sequencing was CD4+ T cells sorted from blood, taken at week 0. This TCR came from a human donor with alopecia areata. The CDR3 is CASSPGTGAFNYGYTF. The CDR3 DNA sequence: TGTGCCAGCTCACCAGGGACAGGGGCCTTTAACTATGGCTACACCTTC.